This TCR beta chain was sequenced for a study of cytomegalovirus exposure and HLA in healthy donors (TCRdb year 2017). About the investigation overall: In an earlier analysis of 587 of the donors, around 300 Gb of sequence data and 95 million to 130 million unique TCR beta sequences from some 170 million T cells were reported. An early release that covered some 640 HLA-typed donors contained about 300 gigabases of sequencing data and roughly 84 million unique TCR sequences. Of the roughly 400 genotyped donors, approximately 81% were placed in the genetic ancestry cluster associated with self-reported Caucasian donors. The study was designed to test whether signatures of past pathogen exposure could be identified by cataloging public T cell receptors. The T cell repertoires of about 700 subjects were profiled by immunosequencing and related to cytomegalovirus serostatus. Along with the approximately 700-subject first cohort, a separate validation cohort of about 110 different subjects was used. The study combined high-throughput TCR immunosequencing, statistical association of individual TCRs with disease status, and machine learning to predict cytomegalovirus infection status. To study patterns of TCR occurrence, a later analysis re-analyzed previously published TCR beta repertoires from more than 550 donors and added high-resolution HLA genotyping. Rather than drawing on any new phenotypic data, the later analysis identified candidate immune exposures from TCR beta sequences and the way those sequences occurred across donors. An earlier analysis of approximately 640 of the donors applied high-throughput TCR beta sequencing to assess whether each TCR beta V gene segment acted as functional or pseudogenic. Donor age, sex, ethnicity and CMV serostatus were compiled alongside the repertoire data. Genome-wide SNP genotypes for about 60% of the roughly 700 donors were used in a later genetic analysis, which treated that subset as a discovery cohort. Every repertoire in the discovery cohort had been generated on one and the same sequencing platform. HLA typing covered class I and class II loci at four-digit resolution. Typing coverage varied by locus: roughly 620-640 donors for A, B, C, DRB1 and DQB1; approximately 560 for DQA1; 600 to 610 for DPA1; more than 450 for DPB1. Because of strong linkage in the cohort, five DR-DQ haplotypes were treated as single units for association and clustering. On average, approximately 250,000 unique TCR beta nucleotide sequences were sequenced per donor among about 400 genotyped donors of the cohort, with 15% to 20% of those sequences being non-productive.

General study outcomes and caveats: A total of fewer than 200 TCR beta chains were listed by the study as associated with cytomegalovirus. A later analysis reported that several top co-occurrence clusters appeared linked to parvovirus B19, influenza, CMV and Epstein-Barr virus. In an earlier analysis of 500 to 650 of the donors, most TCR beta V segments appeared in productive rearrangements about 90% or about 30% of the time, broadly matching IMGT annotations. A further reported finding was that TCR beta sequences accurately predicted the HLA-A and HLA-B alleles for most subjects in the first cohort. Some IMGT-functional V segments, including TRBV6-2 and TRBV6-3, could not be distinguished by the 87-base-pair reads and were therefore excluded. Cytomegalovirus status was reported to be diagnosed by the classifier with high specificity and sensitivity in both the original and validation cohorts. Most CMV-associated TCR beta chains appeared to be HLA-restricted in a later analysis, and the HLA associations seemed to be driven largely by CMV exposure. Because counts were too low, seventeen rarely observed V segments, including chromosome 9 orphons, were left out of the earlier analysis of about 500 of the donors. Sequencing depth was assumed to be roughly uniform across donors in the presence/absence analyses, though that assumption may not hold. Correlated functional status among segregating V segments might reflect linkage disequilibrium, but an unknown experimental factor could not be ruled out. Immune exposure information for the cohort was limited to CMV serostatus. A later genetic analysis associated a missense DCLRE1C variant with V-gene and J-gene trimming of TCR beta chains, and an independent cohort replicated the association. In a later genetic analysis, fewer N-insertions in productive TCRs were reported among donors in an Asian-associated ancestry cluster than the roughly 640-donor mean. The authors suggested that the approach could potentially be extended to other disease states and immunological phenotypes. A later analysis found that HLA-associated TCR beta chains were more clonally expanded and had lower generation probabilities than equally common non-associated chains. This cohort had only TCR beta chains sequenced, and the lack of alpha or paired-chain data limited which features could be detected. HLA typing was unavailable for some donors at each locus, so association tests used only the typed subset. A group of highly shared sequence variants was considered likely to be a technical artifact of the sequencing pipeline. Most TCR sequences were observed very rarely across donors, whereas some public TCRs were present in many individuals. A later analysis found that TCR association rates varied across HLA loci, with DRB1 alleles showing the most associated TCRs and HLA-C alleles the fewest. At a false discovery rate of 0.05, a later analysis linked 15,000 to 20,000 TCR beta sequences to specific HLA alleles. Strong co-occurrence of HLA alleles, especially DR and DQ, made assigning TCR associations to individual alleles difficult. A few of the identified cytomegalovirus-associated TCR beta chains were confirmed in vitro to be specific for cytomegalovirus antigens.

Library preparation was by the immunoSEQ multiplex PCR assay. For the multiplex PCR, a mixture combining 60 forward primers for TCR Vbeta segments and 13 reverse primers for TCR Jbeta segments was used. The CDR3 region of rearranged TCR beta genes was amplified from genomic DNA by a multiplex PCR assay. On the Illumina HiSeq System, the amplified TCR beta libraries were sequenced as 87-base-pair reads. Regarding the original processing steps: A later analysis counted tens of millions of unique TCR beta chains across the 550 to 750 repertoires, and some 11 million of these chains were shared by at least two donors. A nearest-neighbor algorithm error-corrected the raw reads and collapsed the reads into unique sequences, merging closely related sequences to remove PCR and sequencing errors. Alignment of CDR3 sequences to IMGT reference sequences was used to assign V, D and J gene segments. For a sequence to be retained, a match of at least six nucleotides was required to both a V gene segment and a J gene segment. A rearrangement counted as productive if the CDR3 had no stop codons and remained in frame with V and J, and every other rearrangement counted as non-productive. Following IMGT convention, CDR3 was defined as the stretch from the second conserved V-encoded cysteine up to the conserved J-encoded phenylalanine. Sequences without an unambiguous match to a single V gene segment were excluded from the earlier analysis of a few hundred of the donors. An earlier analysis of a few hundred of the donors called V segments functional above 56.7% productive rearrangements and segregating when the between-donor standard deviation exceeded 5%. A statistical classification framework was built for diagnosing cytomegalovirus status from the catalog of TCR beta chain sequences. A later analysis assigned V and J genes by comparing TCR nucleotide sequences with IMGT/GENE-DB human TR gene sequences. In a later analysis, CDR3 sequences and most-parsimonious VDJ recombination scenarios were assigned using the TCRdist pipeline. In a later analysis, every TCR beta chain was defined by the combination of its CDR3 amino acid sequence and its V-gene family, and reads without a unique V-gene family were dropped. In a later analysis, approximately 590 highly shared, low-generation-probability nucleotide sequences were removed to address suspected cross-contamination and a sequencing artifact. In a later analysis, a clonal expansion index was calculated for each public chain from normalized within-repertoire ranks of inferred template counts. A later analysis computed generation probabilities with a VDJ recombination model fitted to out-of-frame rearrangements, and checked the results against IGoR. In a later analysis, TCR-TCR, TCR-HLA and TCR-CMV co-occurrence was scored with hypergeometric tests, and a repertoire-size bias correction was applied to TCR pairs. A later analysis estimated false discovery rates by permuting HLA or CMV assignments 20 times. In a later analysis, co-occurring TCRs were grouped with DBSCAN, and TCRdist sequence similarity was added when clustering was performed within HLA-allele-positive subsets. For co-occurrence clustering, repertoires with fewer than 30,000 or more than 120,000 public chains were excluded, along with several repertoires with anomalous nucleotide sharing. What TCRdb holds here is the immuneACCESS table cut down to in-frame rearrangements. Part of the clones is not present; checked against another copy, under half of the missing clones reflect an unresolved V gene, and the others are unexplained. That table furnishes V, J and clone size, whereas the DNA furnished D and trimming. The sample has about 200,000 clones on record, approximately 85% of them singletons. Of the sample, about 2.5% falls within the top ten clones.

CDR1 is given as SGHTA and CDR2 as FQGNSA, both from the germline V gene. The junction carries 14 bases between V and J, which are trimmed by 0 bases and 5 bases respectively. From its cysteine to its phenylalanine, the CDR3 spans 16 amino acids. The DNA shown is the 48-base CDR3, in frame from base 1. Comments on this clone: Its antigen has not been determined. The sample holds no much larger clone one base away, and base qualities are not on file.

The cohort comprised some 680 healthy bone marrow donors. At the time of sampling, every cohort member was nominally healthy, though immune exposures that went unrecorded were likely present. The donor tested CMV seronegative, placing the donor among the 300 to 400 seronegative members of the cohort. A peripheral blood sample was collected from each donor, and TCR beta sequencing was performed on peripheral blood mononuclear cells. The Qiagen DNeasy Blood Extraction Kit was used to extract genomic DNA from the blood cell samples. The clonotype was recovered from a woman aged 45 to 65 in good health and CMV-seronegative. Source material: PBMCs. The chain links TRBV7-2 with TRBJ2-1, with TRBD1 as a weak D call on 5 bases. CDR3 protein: CASSLARDRANNEQFF. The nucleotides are TGTGCCAGCAGCTTAGCCAGGGATCGGGCCAACAATGAGCAGTTCTTC.